This TCR beta chain came from a study of T-cell memory formation after mild COVID-19. Per the germline V gene, CDR1 is SGHAT and CDR2 is FQNNGV. This CDR3 is 16 amino acids long. Trimming shortened V by 7 bases and J by 5 bases, and 23 bases separated the two germline ends. 5'RACE with constant-segment primers built TCRalpha and TCRbeta cDNA libraries with UMIs. One entry per CDR3 protein, called by TCRdb with MiXCR from the 5' RACE reads. Here the sample spans around 340,000 distinct CDR3 sequences, around 21% being singletons. The sequencing input was PBMCs or a T cell subset sorted from them (not recorded which). The TCR sequence derives from an adult woman who had mild COVID-19 (a few samples of this study predate the infection). Cell type and time point are not known. V usage is TRBV11-2 and J usage is TRBJ1-1; tentative D call: TRBD1 (6 bases). DNA for the CDR3: TGTGCCAGCAACTCGCCGGGGGGTAACACAGGGACTGAAGCTTTCTTT. Translated: CASNSPGGNTGTEAFF.